Listed below are T cell receptor beta chains from one sample, sequenced in a study of T cell responses to AZD1222 COVID-19 vaccine. Sequencing used immunoSEQ multiplex PCR; TCRdb keeps in-frame clones, though not all of them. The sample yields more than 95,000 clones, more than 75% seen once. Source: peripheral blood, taken on day 0 of AZD1222 vaccination. Source of these receptors: an adult in good health. The CDR3 runs from the conserved cysteine through the conserved F or W.

>TRBV6-2/TRBV6-3
CASSTSGPNYEQYF
>TRBV6-5
CASSNRDANEKLFF
>TRBV27
CASSFERRSPLHF
>TRBV28
CASSPPGRDTEAFF
>TRBV2
CASRPGQEGIGTFF
>TRBV27
CASSFGGNEKLFF
>TRBV28
CASVPWSDTEAFF
>TRBV7-2
CASSSRPRQGAPEAFF
>TRBV7-9
CASSPREGASTEAFF
>TRBV6-5
CASSYLGGSYEQYF
>TRBV4-3
CASSQGQAGAVYTEAFF
>TRBV7-7
CASSSDLNEKLFF
>TRBV18
CASSPPPGGSRHEQYF
>TRBV28
CASSLSSGADEQFF
>TRBV9
CASSVVGAGVETQYF
>TRBV11-2
CASSSPTSGSTDEQFF
>TRBV2
CARAVVNTIYF
>TRBV5-5
CASSLRVRGNEQFF
>TRBV10-2
CASSERTRNTGELFF
>TRBV28
CASTVGGQNYGYTF
>TRBV2
CASREDRRSNQPQHF
>TRBV5-4
CASSSYNVAKNIQYF
>TRBV24-1
CATSDPSPSGNTIYF
>TRBV27
CASSYDSTDTQYF
>TRBV4-1
CASSQGGLNYEQYF
>TRBV29-1
CSVEGQTNYGYTF
>TRBV6-2/TRBV6-3
CASSANSPLHF
>TRBV7-9
CASSLGTSGSYRHFF
>TRBV30
CAWSVSGYEQYF